The clone carrying this T cell receptor beta chain has more than one count but fewer than ten. Its antigen is not identified. The data were taken from a study of T-cell reconstitution after alpha-beta-depleted transplantation in children. Study conclusions and caveats: About two months after transplant, alpha-beta T cells reportedly came from several hundred expanded graft clones.

Library preparation (for TCRbeta) was performed with unique molecular identifiers. TCRdb called the PCR reads again in MiXCR, with one record for every CDR3 protein. This sample yields about 870,000 distinct CDR3 sequences, of which about 15% are seen a single time; 5% belongs to the top ten. Germline V gene lookup returns CDR1 SGHRS and CDR2 YFSETQ. The CDR3 sequence is 15 residues long. V gave up 7 bases and J gave up 3 bases, with 18 bases separating them. This TCR was recovered from a male patient under 18 who had a stem cell transplant for acute lymphoblastic leukemia, so the T cells may come from the graft donor. Sequenced material: PBMCs, mostly from graft donor cells, taken 360 days after TCRalphabeta/CD19-depleted stem cell transplant. This chain uses TRBV5-1 with TRBJ2-3; D may match TRBD1 or TRBD2 (5 bases each). Here the CDR3 DNA reads TGCGCCAGCGGGGGAACTAGTGGGGTTACAGATACGCAGTATTTT. This encodes CASGGTSGVTDTQYF.